One and the same sample provided the 3 T cell receptor beta chains below, sequenced in a study of blood T cells in healthy people across ages (dated by TCRdb to 2015 to 2017). The library was built by means of 5' RACE. The sequencer was an Illumina HiSeq 2500. A second PCR of about 6 to 12 cycles was run with a J-beta primer mix and a sample-barcoded 5' primer. Starting from the raw public reads, TCRdb applied fastp trimming at Q25, assembled clones with MiXCR and retained in-frame beta chains. Rows merge per CDR3 protein into single entries with the most common DNA and genes. Recorded for this sample are around 1.5 million distinct CDR3 sequences; roughly 32% of them occurred a single time. The top ten constitute around 10% of the sample. Input material: blood. The receptors here all came from a woman in her 30s in good health.

About this clonotype itself: One end of the junction is discordant with germline, which a read error may explain. This chain uses TRBV29-1 with TRBJ1-1; D might be TRBD1 (5 bases). Germline lookup yields CDR1 SQVTM and CDR2 ANQGSEA. The length of the CDR3 is 12 residues. The CDR3 region is CSVGNLDTEAFF. In DNA form, the CDR3 reads TGCAGCGTTGGTAATCTGGACACTGAAGCTTTTTTT.

This clonotype showed up just a few times. V gene TRBV7-9 combines with J gene TRBJ1-2, with D possibly being TRBD1 (6 bases). This CDR3 comprises 14 residues. Germline CDR1 SEHNR, CDR2 FQNEAQ (reference sequence). Deletions cut 6 bases from V and 3 bases from J, with 14 bases between. The chain's CDR3 is CASRPPDSHYGYTF. Written as DNA, the CDR3 is TGTGCCAGCAGACCCCCGGACAGTCACTATGGCTACACCTTC.

The chain has TRBV30 and TRBJ1-1; 7 positions agree with TRBD1. Germline V gene sequence: CDR1 GTSNPN, CDR2 SVGIG (reference sequence). This CDR3 is built from 12 residues. Unmatched junction bases numbered 4, after V lost 0 bases and J lost 9 bases. The CDR3 DNA reads TGTGCCTGGAGTGTACGGGACAGCCAAGCTTTCTTT. Protein: CAWSVRDSQAFF.